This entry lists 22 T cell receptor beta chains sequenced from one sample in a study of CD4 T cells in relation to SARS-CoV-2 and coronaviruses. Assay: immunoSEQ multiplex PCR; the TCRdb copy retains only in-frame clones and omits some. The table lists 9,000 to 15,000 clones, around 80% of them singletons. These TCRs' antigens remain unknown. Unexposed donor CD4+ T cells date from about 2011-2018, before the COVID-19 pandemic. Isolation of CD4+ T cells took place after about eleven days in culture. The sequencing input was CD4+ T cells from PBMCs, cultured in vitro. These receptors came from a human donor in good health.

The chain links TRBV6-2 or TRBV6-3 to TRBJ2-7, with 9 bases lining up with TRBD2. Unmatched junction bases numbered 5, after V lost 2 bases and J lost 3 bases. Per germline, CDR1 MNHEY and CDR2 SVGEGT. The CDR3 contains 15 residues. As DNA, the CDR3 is TGTGCCAGCAGTTACGGGCTAGCGGGAAGCTACGAGCAGTACTTC. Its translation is CASSYGLAGSYEQYF.

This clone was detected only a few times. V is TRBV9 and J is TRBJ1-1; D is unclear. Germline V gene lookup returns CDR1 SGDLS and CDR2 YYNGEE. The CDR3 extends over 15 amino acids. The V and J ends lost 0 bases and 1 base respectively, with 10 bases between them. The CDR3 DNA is TGTGCCAGCAGCGTAGACGCCGGATCGAACACTGAAGCTTTCTTT. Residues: CASSVDAGSNTEAFF.

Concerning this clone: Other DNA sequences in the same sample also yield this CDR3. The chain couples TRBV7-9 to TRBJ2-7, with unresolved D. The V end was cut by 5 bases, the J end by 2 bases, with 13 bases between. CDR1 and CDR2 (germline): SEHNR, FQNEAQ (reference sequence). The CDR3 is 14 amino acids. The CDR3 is CASSLDLAPYEQYF. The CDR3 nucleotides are TGTGCCAGCAGCCTGGACCTTGCCCCCTACGAGCAGTACTTC.

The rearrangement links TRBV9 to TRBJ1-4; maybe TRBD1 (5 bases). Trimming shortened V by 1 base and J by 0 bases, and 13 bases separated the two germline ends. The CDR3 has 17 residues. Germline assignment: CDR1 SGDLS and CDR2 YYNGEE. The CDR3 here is CASSVPPSRATNEKLFF. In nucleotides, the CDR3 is TGTGCCAGCAGCGTACCTCCAAGCAGGGCAACTAATGAAAAACTGTTTTTT.

In DNA, the CDR3 is TGTGCCAGCAGGTCGGCAGGCTCAATTACGCAGTATTTT. Its translation: CASRSAGSITQYF. This rearrangement joins TRBV12-3 or TRBV12-4 to TRBJ2-3, with D uncertain. This CDR3 is 13 amino acids long. V lost 6 bases, J lost 8 bases, and 15 bases lay in between.

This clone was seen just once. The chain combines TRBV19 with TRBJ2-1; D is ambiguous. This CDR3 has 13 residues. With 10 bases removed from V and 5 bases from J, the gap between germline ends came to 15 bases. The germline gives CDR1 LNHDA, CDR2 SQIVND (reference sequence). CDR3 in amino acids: CATTGPLNNEQFF. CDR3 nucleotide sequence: TGTGCCACTACCGGGCCTCTAAACAATGAGCAGTTCTTC. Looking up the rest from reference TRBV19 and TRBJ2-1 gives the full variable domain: DGGITQSPKYLFRKEGQNVTLSCEQNLNHDAMYWYRQDPGQGLRLIYYSQIVNDFQKGDIAEGYSVSREKKESFPLTVTSAQKNPTAFYLCATTGPLNNEQFFGPGTRLTVL.

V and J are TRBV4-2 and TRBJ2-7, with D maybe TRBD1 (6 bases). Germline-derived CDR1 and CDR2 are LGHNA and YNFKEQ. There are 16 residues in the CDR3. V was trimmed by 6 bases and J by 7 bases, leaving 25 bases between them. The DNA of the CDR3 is TGTGCCAGCAGACCTGGGACGGCAGGGGCAATGGAAGAGCAGTACTTC. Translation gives CASRPGTAGAMEEQYF.

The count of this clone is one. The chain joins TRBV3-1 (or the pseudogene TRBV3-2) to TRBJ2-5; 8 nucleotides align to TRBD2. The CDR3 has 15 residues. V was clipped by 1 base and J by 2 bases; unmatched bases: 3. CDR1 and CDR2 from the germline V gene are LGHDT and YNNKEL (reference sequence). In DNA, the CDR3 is TGTGCCAGCAGCCAAGCGGGGGGGCGTCAAGAGACCCAGTACTTC. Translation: CASSQAGGRQETQYF.

The CDR3 region is CASSLVSGQAYEQYF. CDR3 DNA sequence: TGTGCCAGCAGCTTAGTATCGGGACAGGCCTACGAGCAGTACTTC. The chain carries TRBV11-2 and TRBJ2-7, with 8 bases matching TRBD1. The ends lost 1 base at V and 2 bases at J; junction bases unmatched: 4. The CDR3 has 15 amino acids. Germline V gene sequence: CDR1 SGHAT, CDR2 FQNNGV.

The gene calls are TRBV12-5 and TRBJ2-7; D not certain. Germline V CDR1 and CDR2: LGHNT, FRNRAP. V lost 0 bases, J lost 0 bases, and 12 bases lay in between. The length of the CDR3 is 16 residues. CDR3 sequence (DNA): TGTGCTAGTGGTTTGGTAGGCGGAAGAAGCTCCTACGAGCAGTACTTC. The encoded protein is CASGLVGGRSSYEQYF.

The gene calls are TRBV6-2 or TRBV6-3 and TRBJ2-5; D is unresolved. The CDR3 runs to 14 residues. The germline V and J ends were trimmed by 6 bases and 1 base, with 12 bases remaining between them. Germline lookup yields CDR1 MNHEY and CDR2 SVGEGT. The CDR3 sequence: CASSRWAAQETQYF. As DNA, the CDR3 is TGTGCCAGCAGCCGATGGGCGGCCCAAGAGACCCAGTACTTC.

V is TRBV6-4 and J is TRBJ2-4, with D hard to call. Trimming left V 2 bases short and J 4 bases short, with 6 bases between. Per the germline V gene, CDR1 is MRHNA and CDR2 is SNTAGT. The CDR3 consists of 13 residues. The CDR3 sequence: CASSDTQKNIQYF. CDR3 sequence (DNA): TGTGCCAGCAGTGACACCCAGAAAAACATTCAGTACTTC.

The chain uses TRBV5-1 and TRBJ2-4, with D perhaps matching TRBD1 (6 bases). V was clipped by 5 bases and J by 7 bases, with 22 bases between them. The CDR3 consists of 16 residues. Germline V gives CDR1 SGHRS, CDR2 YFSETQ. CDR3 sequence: CASRPTTGSVRNIQYF. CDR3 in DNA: TGCGCCAGCAGGCCAACCACAGGGTCCGTTAGGAACATTCAGTACTTC.

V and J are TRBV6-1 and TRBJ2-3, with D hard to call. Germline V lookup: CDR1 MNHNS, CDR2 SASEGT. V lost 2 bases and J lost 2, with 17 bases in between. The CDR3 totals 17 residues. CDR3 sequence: CASSERRAGWNTDTQYF. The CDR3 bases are TGTGCCAGCAGTGAACGTCGGGCAGGCTGGAACACAGATACGCAGTATTTT.

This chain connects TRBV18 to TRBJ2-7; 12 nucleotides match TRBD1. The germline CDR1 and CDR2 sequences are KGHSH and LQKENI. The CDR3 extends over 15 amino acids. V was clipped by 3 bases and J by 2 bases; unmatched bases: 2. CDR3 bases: TGTGCCAGCTCACCGGGACAGGGGGCCACCTACGAGCAGTACTTC. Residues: CASSPGQGATYEQYF.

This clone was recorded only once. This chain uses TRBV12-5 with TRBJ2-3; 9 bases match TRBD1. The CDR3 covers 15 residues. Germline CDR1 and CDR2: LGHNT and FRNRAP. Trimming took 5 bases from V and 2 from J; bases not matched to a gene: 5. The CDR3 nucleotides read TGTGCTAGTGGTGCCGGGACAGGGACCACAGATACGCAGTATTTT. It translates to CASGAGTGTTDTQYF.

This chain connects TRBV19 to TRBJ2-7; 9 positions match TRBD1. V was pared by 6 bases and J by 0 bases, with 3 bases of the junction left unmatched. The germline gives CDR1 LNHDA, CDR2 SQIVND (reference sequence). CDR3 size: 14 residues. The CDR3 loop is CASRKTGGSYEQYF. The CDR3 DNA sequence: TGTGCCAGTAGGAAGACAGGGGGCTCCTACGAGCAGTACTTC.

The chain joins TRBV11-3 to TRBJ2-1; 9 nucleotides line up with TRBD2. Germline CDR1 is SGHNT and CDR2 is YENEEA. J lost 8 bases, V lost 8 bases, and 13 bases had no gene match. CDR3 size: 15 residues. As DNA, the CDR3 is TGTGCCAGCGCCCCGGGCGGGAGGGCCTTCCATGAGCAGTTCTTC. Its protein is CASAPGGRAFHEQFF.

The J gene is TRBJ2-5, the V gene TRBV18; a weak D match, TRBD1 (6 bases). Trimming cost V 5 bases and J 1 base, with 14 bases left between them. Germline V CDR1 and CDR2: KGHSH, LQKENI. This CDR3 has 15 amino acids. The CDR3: CASSGARGAQETQYF. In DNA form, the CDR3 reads TGTGCCAGCTCAGGAGCCAGGGGCGCCCAAGAGACCCAGTACTTC.

CDR3 in amino acids: CASSYSAGGPTDTQYF. In DNA form, the CDR3 reads TGTGCCAGCAGTTACTCAGCGGGGGGGCCGACAGATACGCAGTATTTT. V is TRBV6-5 and J is TRBJ2-3, with 10 bases lining up with TRBD2. V was clipped by 0 bases and J by 3 bases; unmatched bases: 3. The CDR3 runs 16 residues. Looked up from germline, CDR1 is MNHEY and CDR2 is SVGAGI.

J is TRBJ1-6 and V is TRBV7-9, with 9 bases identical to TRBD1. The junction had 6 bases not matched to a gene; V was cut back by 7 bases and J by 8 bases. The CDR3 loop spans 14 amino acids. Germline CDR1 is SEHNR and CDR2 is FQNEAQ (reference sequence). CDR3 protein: CASTEGQGDSPLHF. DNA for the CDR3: TGTGCCAGCACCGAGGGACAGGGTGATTCACCCCTCCACTTT. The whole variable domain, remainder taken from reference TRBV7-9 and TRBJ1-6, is DTGVSQNPRHKITKRGQNVTFRCDPISEHNRLYWYRQTLGQGPEFLTYFQNEAQLEKSRLLSDRFSAERPKGSFSTLEIQRTEQGDSAMYLCASTEGQGDSPLHFGNGTRLTVT.

CDR3 nucleotide sequence: TGTGCCAGCAGCGTAGTCTTGAACACCGGGGAGCTGTTTTTT. Its translation: CASSVVLNTGELFF. The rearrangement uses TRBV9 and TRBJ2-2; D is undetermined. Trimming shortened V by 0 bases and J by 1 base, and 4 bases separated the two germline ends. The CDR3 length is 14 residues. Per the germline V gene, CDR1 is SGDLS and CDR2 is YYNGEE. Full variable domain (remainder filled in from reference TRBV9 and TRBJ2-2): DSGVTQTPKHLITATGQRVTLRCSPRSGDLSVYWYQQSLDQGLQFLIQYYNGEERAKGNILERFSAQQFPDLHSELNLSSLELGDSALYFCASSVVLNTGELFFGEGSRLTVL.